This entry is about one T cell receptor beta chain. This CDR3 is built from 15 residues. Trimming at V came to 5 bases and at J to 6 bases, leaving 4 bases not matched to a gene. Germline CDR1 is MDHEN and CDR2 is SYDVKM. This sample is drawn from a study of blood T cell repertoires in COVID-19. Libraries were prepared by immunoSEQ multiplex PCR; TCRdb keeps only in-frame clonotypes and omits some of them. The table includes around 290,000 clones, over 75% detected once. Ages ranged from about 18 to 89 years, with residence in under 25 US areas. The source is a woman in her twenties or thirties who had recovered from COVID-19. V is TRBV28 and J is TRBJ2-1, with 13 bases aligning to TRBD2. Source material: PBMCs or T cells enriched from blood (not recorded which). The CDR3 DNA sequence: TGTGCCAGCAGTACATGGACTAGCGGGAGCAATGAGCAGTTCTTC. It encodes CASSTWTSGSNEQFF. Full variable domain (outside the CDR3, taken from reference TRBV28 and TRBJ2-1): DVKVTQSSRYLVKRTGEKVFLECVQDMDHENMFWYRQDPGLGLRLIYFSYDVKMKEKGDIPEGYSVSREKKERFSLILESASTNQTSMYLCASSTWTSGSNEQFFGPGTRLTVL.